This TCR beta chain was identified in a study of Graves' ophthalmopathy and Graves' hyperthyroidism. About the research overall: No treatment had been given when peripheral blood was collected at initial diagnosis. Study conclusions and caveats: With around 88% sensitivity and roughly 80% specificity, a 13-signature model separated ophthalmopathy from stable hyperthyroidism. At around 68% sensitivity and 72.22% specificity, the model predicted progression of the ophthalmopathy.

Comment on this clonotype: What it binds is not known.

Physicians reached a diagnosis by relying on clinical symptoms, serum thyroxine, TRAb, thyroid ultrasound and orbital computed tomography. Amplification of the TCR beta CDR3 regions used RNA transcripts (as template). Second-round multiplex PCR followed a first-round RT-PCR using HTBI primers. TCRdb used MiXCR to reprocess the multiplex PCR reads, holding one entry per CDR3 protein. Of approximately 330,000 distinct CDR3 sequences in the sample, roughly a sixth were seen once. V was shortened by 7 bases and J by 6 bases, with 16 bases between the two germline ends. The CDR3 consists of 15 residues. CDR1 MNHNS and CDR2 SASEGT come from the germline V gene.

J is TRBJ1-6 and V is TRBV6-1, with D unresolved. The TCR originated in an adult man with Graves' ophthalmopathy. Specimen: peripheral blood. The CDR3 coding sequence is TGTGCCAGCATCTCCCTGCGGAGGCCTAATTCACCCCTCCACTTT. Translating it yields CASISLRRPNSPLHF.